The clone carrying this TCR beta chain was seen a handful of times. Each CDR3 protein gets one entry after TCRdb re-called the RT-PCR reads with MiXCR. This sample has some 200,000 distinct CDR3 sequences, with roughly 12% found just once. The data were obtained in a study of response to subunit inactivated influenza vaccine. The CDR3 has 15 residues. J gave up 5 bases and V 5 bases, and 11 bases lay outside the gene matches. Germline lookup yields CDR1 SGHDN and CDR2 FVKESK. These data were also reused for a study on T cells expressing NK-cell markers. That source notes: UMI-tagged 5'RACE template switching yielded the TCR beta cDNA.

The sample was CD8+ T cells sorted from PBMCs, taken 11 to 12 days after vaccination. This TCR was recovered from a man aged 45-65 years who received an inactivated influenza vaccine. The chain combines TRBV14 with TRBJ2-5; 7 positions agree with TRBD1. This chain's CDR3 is CASSWGQTKWETQYF. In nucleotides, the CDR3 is TGTGCCAGCAGCTGGGGACAGACCAAATGGGAGACCCAGTACTTC.